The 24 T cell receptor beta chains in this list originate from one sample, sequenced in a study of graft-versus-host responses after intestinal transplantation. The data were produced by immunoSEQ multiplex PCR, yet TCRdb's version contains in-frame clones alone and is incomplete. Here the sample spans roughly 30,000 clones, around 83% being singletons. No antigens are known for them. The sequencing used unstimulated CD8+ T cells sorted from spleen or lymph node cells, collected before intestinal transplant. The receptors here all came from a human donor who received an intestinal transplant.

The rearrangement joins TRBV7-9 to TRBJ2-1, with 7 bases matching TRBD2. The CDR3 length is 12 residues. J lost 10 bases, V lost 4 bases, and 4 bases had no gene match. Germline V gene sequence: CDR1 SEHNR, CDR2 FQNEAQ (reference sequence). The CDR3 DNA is TGTGCCAGCAGCTCGCAGGGAGGGGAGCAGTTCTTC. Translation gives CASSSQGGEQFF.

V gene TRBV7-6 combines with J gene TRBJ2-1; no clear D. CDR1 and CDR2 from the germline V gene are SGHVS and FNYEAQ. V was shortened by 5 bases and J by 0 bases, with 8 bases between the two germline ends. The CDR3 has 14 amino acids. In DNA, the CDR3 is TGTGCCAGCAGCCTCTCCAGCTCCTACAATGAGCAGTTCTTC. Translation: CASSLSSSYNEQFF.

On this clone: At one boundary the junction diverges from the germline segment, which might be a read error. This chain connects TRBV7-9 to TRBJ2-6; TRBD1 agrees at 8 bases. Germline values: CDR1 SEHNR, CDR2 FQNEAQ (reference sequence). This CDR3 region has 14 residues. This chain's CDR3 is CASSSGDRSKPVAF. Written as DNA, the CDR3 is TGTGCCAGCAGCTCCGGGGACAGGTCAAAACCCGTGGCTTTC.

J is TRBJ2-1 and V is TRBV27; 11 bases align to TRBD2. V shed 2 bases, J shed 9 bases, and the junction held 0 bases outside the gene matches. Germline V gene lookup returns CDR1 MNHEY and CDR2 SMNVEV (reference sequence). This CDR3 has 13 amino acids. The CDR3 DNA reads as TGTGCCAGCAGTTTACTAGCGGGGGGTGAGCAGTTCTTC. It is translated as CASSLLAGGEQFF.

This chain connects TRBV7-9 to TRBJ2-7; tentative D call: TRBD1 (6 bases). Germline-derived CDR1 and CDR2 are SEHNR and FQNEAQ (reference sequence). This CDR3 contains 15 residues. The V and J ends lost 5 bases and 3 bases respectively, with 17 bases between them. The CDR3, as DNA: TGTGCCAGCAGCCCCGCCAGGGGAAAACGCTACGAGCAGTACTTC. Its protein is CASSPARGKRYEQYF.

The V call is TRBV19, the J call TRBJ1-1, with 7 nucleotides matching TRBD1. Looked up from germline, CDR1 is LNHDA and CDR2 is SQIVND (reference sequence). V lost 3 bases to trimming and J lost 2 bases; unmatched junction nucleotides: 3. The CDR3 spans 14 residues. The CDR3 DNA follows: TGTGCCAGTAGTATCCGGGACAGAAACACTGAAGCTTTCTTT. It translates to CASSIRDRNTEAFF.

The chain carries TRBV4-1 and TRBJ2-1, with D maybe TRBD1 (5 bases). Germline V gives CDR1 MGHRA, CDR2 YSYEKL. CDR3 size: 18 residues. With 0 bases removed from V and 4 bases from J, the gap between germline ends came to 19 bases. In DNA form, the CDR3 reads TGCGCCAGCAGCCAAGATATGGTAGCCAGGGCAAATTACAATGAGCAGTTCTTC. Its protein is CASSQDMVARANYNEQFF.

The CDR3 nucleotides are TGCAGTGCTACCAGCTCCTACGAGCAGTACTTC. This gives the protein CSATSSYEQYF. The chain is built from TRBV20-1 and TRBJ2-7; D unresolved. Between the trimmed V and J ends, which lost 4 bases and 0 bases, there was a span of 4 bases. CDR3 length: 11 residues. Germline CDR1 reads DFQATT; CDR2 reads SNEGSKA (reference sequence).

The CDR3 spells CASSQAKEPNEKLFF. The CDR3 DNA is TGTGCCAGCTCCCAGGCCAAGGAACCTAATGAAAAACTGTTTTTT. The V and J genes are TRBV18 and TRBJ1-4; D is uncertain. This CDR3 spans 15 amino acids. In germline, CDR1 is KGHSH, CDR2 LQKENI. V dropped 6 bases and J dropped 3 bases, with 14 bases sitting between them.

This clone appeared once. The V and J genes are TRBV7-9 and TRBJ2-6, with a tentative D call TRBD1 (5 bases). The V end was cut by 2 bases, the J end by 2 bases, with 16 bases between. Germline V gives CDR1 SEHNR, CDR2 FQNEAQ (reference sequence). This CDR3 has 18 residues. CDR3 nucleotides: TGTGCCAGCAGCTTATCCCCTCAGACAGTAGCTGGGGCCAACGTCCTGACTTTC. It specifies CASSLSPQTVAGANVLTF.

Here the CDR3 reads CASSEEGAGTGELFF. DNA for the CDR3: TGTGCCAGCAGTGAGGAGGGAGCGGGCACCGGGGAGCTGTTTTTT. The chain couples TRBV6-1 to TRBJ2-2, with a possible D match to TRBD2 (6 bases). Germline V gives CDR1 MNHNS, CDR2 SASEGT. V lost 3 bases to trimming and J lost 4 bases, with 12 bases between them. CDR3 length: 15 residues.

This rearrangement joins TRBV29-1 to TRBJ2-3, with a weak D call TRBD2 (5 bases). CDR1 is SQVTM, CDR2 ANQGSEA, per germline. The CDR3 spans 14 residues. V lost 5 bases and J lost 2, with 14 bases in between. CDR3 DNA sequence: TGCAGCGTTAGAGGGTGGCAGGACACAGATACGCAGTATTTT. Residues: CSVRGWQDTDTQYF.

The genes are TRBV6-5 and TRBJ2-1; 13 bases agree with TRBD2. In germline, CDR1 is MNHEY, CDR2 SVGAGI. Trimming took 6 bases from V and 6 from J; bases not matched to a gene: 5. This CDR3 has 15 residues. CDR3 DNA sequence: TGTGCCAGCAGCGGACTAGCGGGAGAGGTCAATGAGCAGTTCTTC. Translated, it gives CASSGLAGEVNEQFF.

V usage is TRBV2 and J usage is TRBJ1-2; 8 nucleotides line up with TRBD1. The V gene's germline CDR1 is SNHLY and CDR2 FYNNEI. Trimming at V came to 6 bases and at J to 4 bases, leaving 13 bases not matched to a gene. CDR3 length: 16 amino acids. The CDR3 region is CASRPGTGPISYGYTF. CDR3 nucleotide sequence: TGTGCCAGCAGGCCCGGGACAGGACCCATCAGCTATGGCTACACCTTC.

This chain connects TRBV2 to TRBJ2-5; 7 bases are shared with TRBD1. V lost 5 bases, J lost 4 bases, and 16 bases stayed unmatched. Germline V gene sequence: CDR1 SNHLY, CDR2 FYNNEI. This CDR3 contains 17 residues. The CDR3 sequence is CASSLPGQDPPTETQYF. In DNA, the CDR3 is TGTGCCAGCAGTCTACCCGGACAGGATCCCCCCACAGAGACCCAGTACTTC.

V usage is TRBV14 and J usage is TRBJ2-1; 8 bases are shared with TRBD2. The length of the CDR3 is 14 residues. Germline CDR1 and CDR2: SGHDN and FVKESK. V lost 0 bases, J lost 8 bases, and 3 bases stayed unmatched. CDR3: CASSQEGLVHEQFF. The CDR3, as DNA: TGTGCCAGCAGCCAAGAGGGACTAGTGCATGAGCAGTTCTTC.

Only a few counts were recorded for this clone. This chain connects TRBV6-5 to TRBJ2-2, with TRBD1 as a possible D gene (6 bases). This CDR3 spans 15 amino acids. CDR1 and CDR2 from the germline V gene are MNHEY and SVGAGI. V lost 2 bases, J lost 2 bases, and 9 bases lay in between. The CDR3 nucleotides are TGTGCCAGCAGTTACCTACAGGGCAACACCGGGGAGCTGTTTTTT. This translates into CASSYLQGNTGELFF.

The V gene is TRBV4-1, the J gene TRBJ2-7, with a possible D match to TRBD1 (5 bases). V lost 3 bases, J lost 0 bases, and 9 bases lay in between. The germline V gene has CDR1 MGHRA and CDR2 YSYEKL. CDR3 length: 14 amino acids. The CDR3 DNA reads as TGCGCCAGCAGCCAGACAGCCCTCTCCTACGAGCAGTACTTC. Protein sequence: CASSQTALSYEQYF.

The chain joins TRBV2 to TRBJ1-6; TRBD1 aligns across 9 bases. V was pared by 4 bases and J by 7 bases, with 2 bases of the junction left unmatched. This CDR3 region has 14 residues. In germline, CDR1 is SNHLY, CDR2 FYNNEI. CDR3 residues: CASSAGTGNSPLHF. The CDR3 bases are TGTGCCAGCAGTGCGGGGACAGGGAATTCACCCCTCCACTTT.

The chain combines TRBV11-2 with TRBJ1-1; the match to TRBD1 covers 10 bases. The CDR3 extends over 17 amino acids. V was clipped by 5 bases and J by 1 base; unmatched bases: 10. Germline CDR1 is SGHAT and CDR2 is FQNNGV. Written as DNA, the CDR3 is TGTGCCAGCAGCAAATACCGGGACAGGGGTCGGAACACTGAAGCTTTCTTT. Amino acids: CASSKYRDRGRNTEAFF.

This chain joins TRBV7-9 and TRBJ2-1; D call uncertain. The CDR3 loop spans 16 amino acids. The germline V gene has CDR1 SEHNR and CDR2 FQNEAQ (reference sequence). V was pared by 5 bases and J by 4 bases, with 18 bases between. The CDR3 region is CASSPPDGSRYNEQFF. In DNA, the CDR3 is TGTGCCAGCAGCCCCCCCGACGGTAGCCGATACAATGAGCAGTTCTTC. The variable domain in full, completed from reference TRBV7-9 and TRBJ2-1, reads DTGVSQNPRHKITKRGQNVTFRCDPISEHNRLYWYRQTLGQGPEFLTYFQNEAQLEKSRLLSDRFSAERPKGSFSTLEIQRTEQGDSAMYLCASSPPDGSRYNEQFFGPGTRLTVL.

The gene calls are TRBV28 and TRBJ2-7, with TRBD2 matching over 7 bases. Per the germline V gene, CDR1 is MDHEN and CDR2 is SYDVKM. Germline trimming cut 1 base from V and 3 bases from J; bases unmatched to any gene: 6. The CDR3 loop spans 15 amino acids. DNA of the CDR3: TGTGCCAGCAGTTTATTAACGGGAGGTGACTACGAGCAGTACTTC. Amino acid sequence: CASSLLTGGDYEQYF.

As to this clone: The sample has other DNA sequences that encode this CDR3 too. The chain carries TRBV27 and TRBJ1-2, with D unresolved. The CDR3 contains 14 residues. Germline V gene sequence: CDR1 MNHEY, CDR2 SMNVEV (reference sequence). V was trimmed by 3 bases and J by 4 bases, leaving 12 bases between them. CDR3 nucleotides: TGTGCCAGCAGTTTCGGTGGAGGGAGCTATGGCTACACCTTC. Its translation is CASSFGGGSYGYTF.

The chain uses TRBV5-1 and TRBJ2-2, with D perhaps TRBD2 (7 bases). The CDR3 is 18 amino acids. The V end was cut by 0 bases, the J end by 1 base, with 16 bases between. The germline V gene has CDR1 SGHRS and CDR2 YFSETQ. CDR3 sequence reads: CASSLADGGGRNTGELFF. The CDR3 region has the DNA TGCGCCAGCAGCTTGGCCGATGGCGGGGGCCGGAACACCGGGGAGCTGTTTTTT.